The following is a TCR beta chain sequence with its context. This sample was included in a study of CD8 T cells in Susac syndrome. When the RNA was reverse transcribed, random hexamers were used with an input of about 0.45 to 1 ug. An immunoSEQ multiplex PCR amplified TCR beta CDR3 over 54 Vbeta and 13 Jbeta. Each CDR3 protein is one row after TCRdb ran MiXCR on the immunoSEQ multiplex PCR reads. The sample lists about 250,000 distinct CDR3 sequences; 93% were seen once. With V trimmed by 6 bases and J by 6 bases, 9 bases remained unmatched. The length of the CDR3 is 14 residues. The rearrangement links TRBV12-3 or TRBV12-4 to TRBJ1-1; 8 nucleotides align to TRBD1. Input material: CD4+ T cells from PBMCs. The TCR was taken from a human donor with multiple sclerosis. CDR3 sequence reads: CASSHMVQGAEAFF. The DNA of the CDR3 is TGTGCCAGCAGCCATATGGTACAGGGGGCTGAAGCTTTCTTT.